The entry below gives a single T cell receptor (beta chain) sequence along with its context. The sample comes from a study of T cell responses to AZD1222 COVID-19 vaccine. Clones were sequenced by immunoSEQ multiplex PCR, and TCRdb holds only the in-frame ones, with some missing. The table includes about 110,000 clones, around nine tenths detected once. This CDR3 contains 14 residues. Trimming took off 3 bases at V and 0 bases at J, with 6 bases between the two ends. Germline V gene sequence: CDR1 MDHEN, CDR2 SYDVKM. V is TRBV28 and J is TRBJ1-3, with D unclear. The material sequenced was peripheral blood, taken on day 0 of AZD1222 vaccination. The receptor comes from an adult in good health. The CDR3, as DNA: TGTGCCAGCAGTTTCTTGGACTCTGGAAACACCATATATTTT. Protein sequence: CASSFLDSGNTIYF.